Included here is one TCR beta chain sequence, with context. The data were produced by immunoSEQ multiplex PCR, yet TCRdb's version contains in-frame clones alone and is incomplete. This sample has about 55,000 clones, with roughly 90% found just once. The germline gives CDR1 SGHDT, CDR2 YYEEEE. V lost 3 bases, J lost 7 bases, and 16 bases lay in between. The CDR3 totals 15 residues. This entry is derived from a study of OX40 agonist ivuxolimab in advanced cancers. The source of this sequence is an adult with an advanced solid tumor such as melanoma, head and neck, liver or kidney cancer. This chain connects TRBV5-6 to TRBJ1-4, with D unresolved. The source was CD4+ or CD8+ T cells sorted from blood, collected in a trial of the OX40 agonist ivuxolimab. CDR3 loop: CASSSEYGFGEKLFF. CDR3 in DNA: TGTGCCAGCAGCTCGGAATACGGGTTTGGTGAAAAACTGTTTTTT.